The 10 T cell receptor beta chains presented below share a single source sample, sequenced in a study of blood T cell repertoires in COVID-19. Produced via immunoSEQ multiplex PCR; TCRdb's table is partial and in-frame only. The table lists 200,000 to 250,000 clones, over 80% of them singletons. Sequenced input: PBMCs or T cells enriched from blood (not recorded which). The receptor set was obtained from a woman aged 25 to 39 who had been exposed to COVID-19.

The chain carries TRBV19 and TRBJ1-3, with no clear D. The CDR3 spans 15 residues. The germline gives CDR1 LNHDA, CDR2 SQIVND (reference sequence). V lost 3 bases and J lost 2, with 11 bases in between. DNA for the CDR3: TGTGCCAGTAGTATGAGGTCTGGAACTGGAAACACCATATATTTT. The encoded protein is CASSMRSGTGNTIYF.

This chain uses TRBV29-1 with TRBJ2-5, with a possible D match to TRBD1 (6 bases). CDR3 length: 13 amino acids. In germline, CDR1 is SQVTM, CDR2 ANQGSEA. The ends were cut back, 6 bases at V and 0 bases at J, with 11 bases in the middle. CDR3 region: CSVQGGYQETQYF. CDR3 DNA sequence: TGCAGCGTACAGGGTGGGTACCAAGAGACCCAGTACTTC.

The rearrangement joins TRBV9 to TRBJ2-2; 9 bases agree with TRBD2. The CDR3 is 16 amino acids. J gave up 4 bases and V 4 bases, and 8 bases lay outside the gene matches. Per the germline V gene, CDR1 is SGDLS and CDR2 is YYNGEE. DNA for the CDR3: TGTGCCAGCAGCCTGGGGACTAGCCGTTCCACCGGGGAGCTGTTTTTT. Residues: CASSLGTSRSTGELFF.

Written as DNA, the CDR3 is TGTGCCAGCAGTGTCTGGGGGCGGACCGAGCAGTACTTC. Translation: CASSVWGRTEQYF. The V call is TRBV2, the J call TRBJ2-7; D possibly corresponds to TRBD1 (6 bases). CDR1 is SNHLY, CDR2 FYNNEI, per germline. This CDR3 has 13 amino acids. With 4 bases removed from V and 6 bases from J, the gap between germline ends came to 13 bases.

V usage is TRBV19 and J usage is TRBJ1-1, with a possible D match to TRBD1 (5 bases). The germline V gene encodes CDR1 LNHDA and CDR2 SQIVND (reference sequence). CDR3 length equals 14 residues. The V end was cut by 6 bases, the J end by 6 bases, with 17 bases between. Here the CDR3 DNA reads TGTGCCAGTAGCGTACAAGGGGTAGGGGCTGAAGCTTTCTTT. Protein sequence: CASSVQGVGAEAFF.

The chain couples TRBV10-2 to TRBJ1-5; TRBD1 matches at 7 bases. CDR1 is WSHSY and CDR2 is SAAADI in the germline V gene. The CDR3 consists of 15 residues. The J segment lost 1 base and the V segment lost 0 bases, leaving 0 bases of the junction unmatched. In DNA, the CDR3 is TGCGCCAGCAGTGAGTCGGGACAGAGCAATCAGCCCCAGCATTTT. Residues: CASSESGQSNQPQHF.

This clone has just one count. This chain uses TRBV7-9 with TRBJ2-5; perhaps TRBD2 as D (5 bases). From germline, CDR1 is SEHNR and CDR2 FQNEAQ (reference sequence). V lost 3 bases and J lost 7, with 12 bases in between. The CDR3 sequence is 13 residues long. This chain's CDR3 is CASSFHSEGTQYF. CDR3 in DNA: TGTGCCAGCAGCTTTCATAGCGAAGGGACCCAGTACTTC.

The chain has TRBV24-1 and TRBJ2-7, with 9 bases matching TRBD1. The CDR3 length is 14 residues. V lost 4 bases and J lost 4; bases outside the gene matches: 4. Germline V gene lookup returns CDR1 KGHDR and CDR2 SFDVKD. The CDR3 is CATSDPGQGYEQYF. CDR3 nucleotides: TGTGCCACCAGTGACCCGGGACAGGGATACGAGCAGTACTTC.

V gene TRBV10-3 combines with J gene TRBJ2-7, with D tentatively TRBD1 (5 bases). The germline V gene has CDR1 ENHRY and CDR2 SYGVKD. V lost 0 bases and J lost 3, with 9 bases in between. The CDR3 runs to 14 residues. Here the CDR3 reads CAISESPDSYEQYF. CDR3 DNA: TGTGCCATCAGTGAGTCCCCCGACAGCTACGAGCAGTACTTC.

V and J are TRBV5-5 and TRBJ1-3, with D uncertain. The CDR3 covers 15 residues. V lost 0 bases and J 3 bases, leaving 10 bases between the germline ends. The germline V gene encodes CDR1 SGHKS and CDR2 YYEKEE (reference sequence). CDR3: CASSLEAGYGNTIYF. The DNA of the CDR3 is TGTGCCAGCAGCTTGGAGGCAGGATATGGAAACACCATATATTTT.